A selection of T cell receptor beta chains follows, all from one sample in a study of blood T cell repertoires in COVID-19. The data were produced by immunoSEQ multiplex PCR, yet TCRdb's version contains in-frame clones alone and is incomplete. This sample has nearly 400,000 clones, with roughly 89% found just once. The source material was PBMCs or T cells enriched from blood (not recorded which). The source of these receptors is a woman in her twenties or thirties who had recovered from COVID-19. Both conserved end residues are part of each CDR3. D genes are given only for firm matches.

D gene | J gene | V gene | CDR3 protein
TRBD2 | TRBJ2-5 | TRBV3-1/TRBV3-2 | CASSQVGTSVETQYF
TRBD2 | TRBJ2-7 | TRBV7-3 | CASSLRLAGAYEQYF
TRBD2 | TRBJ2-1 | TRBV10-2 | CASSEFITTSGGRNEQFF
NA | TRBJ1-5 | TRBV7-2 | CASSLPPSWPQHF
TRBD1 | TRBJ2-5 | TRBV30 | CAWSEGAQEETQYF
TRBD2 | TRBJ2-1 | TRBV9 | CASSGGTSGGHNEQFF
NA | TRBJ1-4 | TRBV7-2 | CASSLVTAEKLFF
TRBD2 | TRBJ2-3 | TRBV5-1 | CASSRGLTLAAGTDTQYF
NA | TRBJ1-5 | TRBV3-1/TRBV3-2 | CASSQWGGGQPQHF
TRBD2 | TRBJ2-7 | TRBV28 | CASSYASGRALSYEQYF
TRBD1 | TRBJ1-1 | TRBV29-1 | CSVQTGRGEAFF
NA | TRBJ2-2 | TRBV30 | CAWNKDSMAVAGELFF
NA | TRBJ1-3 | TRBV6-5 | CASSPKAGSGNTIYF
NA | TRBJ1-6 | TRBV9 | CASSAQFYNSPLHF
NA | TRBJ2-3 | TRBV28 | CASRSSARRDTQYF
TRBD1 | TRBJ1-1 | TRBV7-2 | CASSLRYPWPGQTNTEAFF
TRBD1 | TRBJ2-7 | TRBV12-3/TRBV12-4 | CASSSDRVEQYF
NA | TRBJ2-7 | TRBV18 | CASSLDNPHEQYF
NA | TRBJ2-5 | TRBV3-1/TRBV3-2 | CASSQPGGPETQYF
NA | TRBJ1-5 | TRBV30 | CAWSGQHNQPQHF
TRBD2 | TRBJ2-5 | TRBV7-9 | CASSHNIAGPQETQYF
NA | TRBJ2-1 | TRBV4-3 | CASSQGTGTDNEQFF
TRBD1 | TRBJ1-6 | TRBV27 | CASTLDYGTGGSPLHF
NA | TRBJ1-1 | TRBV29-1 | CSCRDTEAFF
TRBD1 | TRBJ1-2 | TRBV4-1 | CASSTPGQGAYYGYTF
NA | TRBJ1-1 | TRBV5-1 | CASTFGQKNTEAFF
TRBD1 | TRBJ2-2 | TRBV2 | CAGTAIPDRGHVAGELFF
TRBD1 | TRBJ1-6 | TRBV7-3 | CASSRGTASDSPLHF
NA | TRBJ1-5 | TRBV30 | CAWSVRRDSNQPQHF
TRBD1 | TRBJ2-7 | TRBV28 | CASSLGTGTGEQYF
NA | TRBJ1-1 | TRBV5-1 | CASSLSQARAGAFF
NA | TRBJ1-1 | TRBV30 | CAWSVLTAFF
TRBD1 | TRBJ1-5 | TRBV6-1 | CASSDLDRGSHQPQHF
TRBD1 | TRBJ1-6 | TRBV6-6 | CASSYRRGQGNSPLHF
NA | TRBJ1-2 | TRBV27 | CASRKRQTYGYTF
TRBD2 | TRBJ2-2 | TRBV30 | CAWSILAGGSTGELFF
NA | TRBJ2-5 | TRBV6-2/TRBV6-3 | CASSYSPKGERGKKGTQYF
TRBD2 | TRBJ2-7 | TRBV19 | CASSIGPSGSYEQYF
NA | TRBJ1-6 | TRBV7-3 | CASSPTGPDSPLHF
TRBD1 | TRBJ1-2 | TRBV5-6 | CASSHRTGAANYGYTF
NA | TRBJ2-2 | TRBV7-2 | CASSLVPAVNTGELFF
NA | TRBJ1-1 | TRBV6-1 | CASSETRAWSTEAFF
NA | TRBJ2-3 | TRBV19 | CASKEGVGTDTQYF
TRBD1 | TRBJ1-4 | TRBV15 | CATSRERGGLFRTNEKLFF